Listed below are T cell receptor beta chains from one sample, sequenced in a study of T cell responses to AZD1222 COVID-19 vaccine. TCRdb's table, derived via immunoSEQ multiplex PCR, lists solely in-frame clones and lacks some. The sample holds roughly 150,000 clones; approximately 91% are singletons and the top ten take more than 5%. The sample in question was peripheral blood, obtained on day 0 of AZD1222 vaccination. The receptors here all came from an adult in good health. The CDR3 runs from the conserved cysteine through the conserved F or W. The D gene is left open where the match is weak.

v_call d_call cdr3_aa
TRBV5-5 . CASSLAITRMTSYEQYF
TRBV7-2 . CASSAAGATNEKLFF
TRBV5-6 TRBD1 CASSTGGGYGYTF
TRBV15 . CATSGGTLSYNSPLHF
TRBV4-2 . CASSQEAAQNTGELFF
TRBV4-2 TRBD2 CASSQVGGSGSSYEQYF
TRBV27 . CASSRGTYVNSPLHF
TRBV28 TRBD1 CASTSGAGGNTEAFF
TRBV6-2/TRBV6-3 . CASSRRPGDPREQYF
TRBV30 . CAWTPAGTNSGANVLTF
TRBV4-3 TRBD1 CASSQVRDSSYEQYF
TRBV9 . CASSPHASEETQYF
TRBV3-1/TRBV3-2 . CASSQAYSNQPQHF